This entry lists 30 T cell receptor beta chains sequenced from one sample in a study of blood T cell repertoires in COVID-19. The table came from immunoSEQ multiplex PCR; TCRdb's copy has only in-frame clones and leaves some out. The sample carries about 140,000 clones, 84% recorded once. Sequenced input: PBMCs or T cells enriched from blood (not recorded which). These receptors originate from a woman aged 50 to 65 with acute COVID-19.

The chain recombines TRBV29-1 with TRBJ2-7, with 9 positions matching TRBD2. Germline lookup yields CDR1 SQVTM and CDR2 ANQGSEA. Germline trimming cut 5 bases from V and 5 bases from J; bases unmatched to any gene: 4. This CDR3 contains 12 residues. The CDR3 spells CSVTGTSNEQYF. As DNA, the CDR3 is TGCAGCGTTACCGGGACTAGCAACGAGCAGTACTTC.

The CDR3 spells CASGLSRLGNTIYF. CDR3 coding DNA: TGTGCTAGTGGTTTGAGCAGGCTCGGAAACACCATATATTTT. The chain has TRBV12-5 and TRBJ1-3; D call uncertain. The CDR3 has 14 residues. Germline V lookup: CDR1 LGHNT, CDR2 FRNRAP. The V gene lost 2 bases and the J gene lost 4 bases, with 9 bases spanning the gap.

The chain combines TRBV29-1 with TRBJ2-5, with 9 bases identical to TRBD1. With 6 bases clipped from V and 4 bases from J, the junction kept 9 bases outside the gene matches. This CDR3 spans 14 amino acids. CDR1 is SQVTM and CDR2 is ANQGSEA in the germline V gene. The CDR3 sequence: CSVGRDRARETQYF. The CDR3 DNA follows: TGCAGCGTCGGCCGGGACAGGGCCCGAGAGACCCAGTACTTC.

The V gene is TRBV19, the J gene TRBJ1-5; 7 positions match TRBD1. This CDR3 has 14 residues. The V and J ends lost 1 base and 7 bases, in that order; junction bases with no gene match: 4. Germline-derived CDR1 and CDR2 are LNHDA and SQIVND (reference sequence). The DNA for the CDR3 is TGTGCCAGTAGTATAGGGACAGGTCGGCAGCCCCAGCATTTT. It specifies CASSIGTGRQPQHF.

The CDR3 spells CASSQDMSGRARETQYF. In DNA, the CDR3 is TGTGCCAGCAGCCAAGATATGAGCGGGAGGGCCCGGGAGACCCAGTACTTC. The chain is built from TRBV3-1 (or the pseudogene TRBV3-2) and TRBJ2-5; 10 bases agree with TRBD2. CDR3 length: 17 amino acids. The germline V gene has CDR1 LGHDT and CDR2 YNNKEL (reference sequence). V lost 0 bases and J lost 5; bases outside the gene matches: 9.

CDR3 in amino acids: CATSGTGTSNSGANVLTF. The CDR3 DNA reads TGTGCCACCAGCGGAACCGGGACAAGTAACTCTGGGGCCAACGTCCTGACTTTC. The genes are TRBV15 and TRBJ2-6, with D perhaps matching TRBD1 (6 bases). V was cut by 5 bases and J by 0 bases, with 17 bases left in between. This CDR3 has 18 amino acids. In germline, CDR1 is LNHNV, CDR2 YYDKDF (reference sequence).

This clone was detected a few times. This sequence joins TRBV12-3 or TRBV12-4 and TRBJ1-1; the D gene is possibly TRBD1 (6 bases). With 6 bases removed from V and 5 bases from J, the gap between germline ends came to 13 bases. This CDR3 comprises 13 residues. In DNA form, the CDR3 reads TGTGCCAGCAGCCCCCAGGGGCGAACTGAAGCTTTCTTT. Translation: CASSPQGRTEAFF.

The chain joins TRBV7-3 to TRBJ1-1, with TRBD1 identical over 9 bases. Germline V gene lookup returns CDR1 SGHTA and CDR2 FQGTGA. The CDR3 length is 13 residues. Germline trimming cut 10 bases from V and 6 bases from J; bases unmatched to any gene: 9. This chain's CDR3 is CATLRTGDSEAFF. CDR3 DNA: TGTGCCACTCTACGGACAGGGGACTCTGAAGCTTTCTTT.

The V gene is TRBV9, the J gene TRBJ2-3, with 7 positions matching TRBD2. V lost 0 bases and J lost 0; bases outside the gene matches: 4. The germline CDR1 and CDR2 sequences are SGDLS and YYNGEE. CDR3 size: 16 residues. The CDR3, as DNA: TGTGCCAGCAGCGTAGAGGGACTATCGAGCACAGATACGCAGTATTTT. This gives the protein CASSVEGLSSTDTQYF.

The CDR3, as DNA: TGTGCCAGCAGGGGGACTAGCGACACAGATACGCAGTATTTT. It translates to CASRGTSDTDTQYF. The rearrangement links TRBV2 to TRBJ2-3, with TRBD2 identical over 10 bases. Trimming removed 6 bases from V and 2 bases from J; junction bases left unmatched: 2. The germline CDR1 and CDR2 sequences are SNHLY and FYNNEI. This CDR3 comprises 14 residues.

This clone has just a few counts. In nucleotides, the CDR3 is TGCGCCAGCAGCTTGGGAGTATCTACTGGAAACACCATATATTTT. Translating gives CASSLGVSTGNTIYF. J is TRBJ1-3 and V is TRBV5-1; D remains unclear. Per the germline V gene, CDR1 is SGHRS and CDR2 is YFSETQ. Between the trimmed V and J ends, which lost 0 bases and 2 bases, there was a span of 9 bases. The CDR3 has 15 amino acids.

The gene calls are TRBV4-2 and TRBJ1-4; 7 nucleotides match TRBD1. CDR1 LGHNA and CDR2 YNFKEQ come from the germline V gene. The CDR3 runs to 17 residues. The junction had 7 bases not matched to a gene; V was cut back by 1 base and J by 2 bases. For the CDR3, the DNA is TGTGCCAGCAGCCAAGCTTTCAGGGGGAGCACTAATGAAAAACTGTTTTTT. This codes for CASSQAFRGSTNEKLFF.

V is TRBV10-3 and J is TRBJ1-5; unclear D gene. CDR1 is ENHRY and CDR2 is SYGVKD in the germline V gene. The V end lost 0 bases, the J end lost 1 base, and 7 bases lay between the germline ends. This CDR3 is built from 15 residues. CDR3 DNA sequence: TGTGCCATCAGTGAGTCGGGCAGGAGCAATCAGCCCCAGCATTTT. It specifies CAISESGRSNQPQHF.

This chain connects TRBV6-5 to TRBJ1-5; D is ambiguous. The CDR3 loop spans 14 amino acids. The germline gives CDR1 MNHEY, CDR2 SVGAGI. Trimming left V 10 bases short and J 1 base short, with 14 bases between. This CDR3 reads CATYPLGSNQPQHF. The CDR3 DNA sequence: TGTGCCACCTACCCACTAGGCAGCAATCAGCCCCAGCATTTT.

The chain joins TRBV5-1 to TRBJ1-2; D is possibly TRBD1 (6 bases). CDR3 length: 13 residues. In germline, CDR1 is SGHRS, CDR2 YFSETQ. V was pared by 4 bases and J by 4 bases, with 11 bases between. The CDR3 sequence: CASSQGQSYGYTF. The CDR3 bases are TGCGCCAGCAGCCAAGGACAGAGCTATGGCTACACCTTC.

The rearrangement links TRBV4-1 to TRBJ2-7; TRBD2 agrees at 8 bases. The V gene end was trimmed by 2 bases and the J gene end by 2 bases; junction bases not matched to a gene: 11. Germline CDR1 reads MGHRA; CDR2 reads YSYEKL. CDR3 length equals 17 residues. CDR3 in DNA: TGCGCCAGCAGCCAACCTCTTAGCGGGACTAACGCCTACGAGCAGTACTTC. Residues: CASSQPLSGTNAYEQYF.

This clone was seen only once. The rearrangement links TRBV3-1 (or the pseudogene TRBV3-2) to TRBJ2-5, with 7 bases aligning to TRBD2. The V and J ends lost 3 bases and 5 bases, in that order; junction bases with no gene match: 9. The CDR3 is 15 amino acids. Per germline, CDR1 LGHDT and CDR2 YNNKEL (reference sequence). Here the CDR3 reads CASSQWGLSAETQYF. In DNA, the CDR3 is TGTGCCAGCAGCCAGTGGGGACTAAGTGCGGAGACCCAGTACTTC.

The J gene is TRBJ1-5, the V gene TRBV7-9; D perhaps matches TRBD1 (5 bases). The CDR3 loop spans 12 amino acids. Trimming cost V 2 bases and J 7 bases, with 6 bases left between them. The germline CDR1 and CDR2 sequences are SEHNR and FQNEAQ (reference sequence). The CDR3 is CASSLRGQPQHF. The CDR3, as DNA: TGTGCCAGCAGCTTAAGGGGACAGCCCCAGCATTTT. Using reference TRBV7-9 and TRBJ1-5 for the parts outside the CDR3, the full variable domain is DTGVSQNPRHKITKRGQNVTFRCDPISEHNRLYWYRQTLGQGPEFLTYFQNEAQLEKSRLLSDRFSAERPKGSFSTLEIQRTEQGDSAMYLCASSLRGQPQHFGDGTRLSIL.

By share, this clone ranks as medium-sized. The V and J genes are TRBV27 and TRBJ2-7; 12 bases are shared with TRBD2. The length of the CDR3 is 17 residues. Germline CDR1 reads MNHEY; CDR2 reads SMNVEV (reference sequence). The trim removed 2 bases at V and 0 bases at J, leaving 5 bases unmatched. The CDR3 nucleotides are TGTGCCAGCAGTTTAGCACTAGCGGGAGGTCACTCCTACGAGCAGTACTTC. The encoded protein is CASSLALAGGHSYEQYF.

Comments on this clone: Other DNA sequences from this sample encode an identical CDR3 as well. The chain uses TRBV9 and TRBJ2-7, with 9 bases fitting TRBD2. From germline, CDR1 is SGDLS and CDR2 YYNGEE. V shed 2 bases, J shed 3 bases, and the junction held 0 bases outside the gene matches. CDR3 length: 13 residues. The CDR3 sequence: CASSVTSGYEQYF. The CDR3 nucleotides are TGTGCCAGCAGCGTGACTAGCGGCTACGAGCAGTACTTC.

The chain combines TRBV29-1 with TRBJ2-1; possible D gene TRBD2, 6 bases. This CDR3 has 15 amino acids. Trimming cost V 3 bases and J 4 bases, with 16 bases left between them. Germline CDR1 and CDR2: SQVTM and ANQGSEA. CDR3 nucleotide sequence: TGCAGCGTTGAGGGAAGGCGGGAATCATACAATGAGCAGTTCTTC. Translated, it gives CSVEGRRESYNEQFF.

The gene calls are TRBV6-5 and TRBJ1-2; TRBD1 aligns across 8 bases. Germline V gives CDR1 MNHEY, CDR2 SVGAGI. CDR3 length: 13 amino acids. With V trimmed by 7 bases and J by 3 bases, 4 bases remained unmatched. CDR3 coding DNA: TGTGCCAGCAAAATGACAGGGGACTATGGCTACACCTTC. It codes for CASKMTGDYGYTF.

The chain carries TRBV5-6 and TRBJ2-2; a weak D match, TRBD1 (6 bases). The V gene's germline CDR1 is SGHDT and CDR2 YYEEEE. V was trimmed by 4 bases and J by 4 bases, leaving 14 bases between them. CDR3 length equals 15 residues. CDR3 nucleotides: TGTGCCAGCAGCCTCTACGGACAGCCCACCGGGGAGCTGTTTTTT. Its translation is CASSLYGQPTGELFF.

The CDR3 sequence: CASSLKGAVSTEAFF. The CDR3 DNA reads TGTGCCAGCAGCTTGAAGGGGGCGGTGAGCACTGAAGCTTTCTTT. The chain joins TRBV5-6 to TRBJ1-1, with 7 bases lining up with TRBD1. The germline CDR1 and CDR2 sequences are SGHDT and YYEEEE. This CDR3 region has 15 residues. Losses at the gene ends were 1 base for V and 4 bases for J; bases not matched to a gene: 7.

This clone appeared a single time. The chain combines TRBV7-9 with TRBJ1-1, with D perhaps TRBD1 (6 bases). CDR1 is SEHNR and CDR2 is FQNEAQ in the germline V gene (reference sequence). Trimming shortened V by 3 bases and J by 9 bases, and 11 bases separated the two germline ends. The CDR3 is 12 residues long. The CDR3 DNA sequence: TGTGCCAGCAGCTTGGGGGGGCATAAAGCTTTCTTT. Its translation is CASSLGGHKAFF.

The chain has TRBV6-1 and TRBJ1-5; D perhaps matches TRBD1 (6 bases). CDR3 length equals 16 residues. Germline V lookup: CDR1 MNHNS, CDR2 SASEGT. V gave up 2 bases and J gave up 3 bases, with 14 bases separating them. The CDR3 region is CASSESGPGDNQPQHF. CDR3 coding DNA: TGTGCCAGCAGTGAAAGTGGGCCAGGGGACAATCAGCCCCAGCATTTT.

This clone was seen only a few times. The genes are TRBV7-2 and TRBJ1-1; no reliable D call. The CDR3 extends over 13 amino acids. Germline CDR1 reads SGHTA; CDR2 reads FQGNSA. Trimming cost V 5 bases and J 3 bases, with 10 bases left between them. The DNA of the CDR3 is TGTGCCAGCAGCCCGAACACCTACACTGAAGCTTTCTTT. Its protein product is CASSPNTYTEAFF.

The chain is built from TRBV7-2 and TRBJ2-3; weak D call: TRBD2 (6 bases). Trimming stripped 2 bases from V and 5 bases from J, with 14 bases between. CDR3 length: 15 residues. Germline V CDR1 and CDR2: SGHTA, FQGNSA. The CDR3 loop is CASSLLEGGRDTQYF. The CDR3 DNA reads TGTGCCAGCAGCTTACTCGAGGGAGGCAGAGATACGCAGTATTTT.

This sequence joins TRBV6-5 and TRBJ2-1; 10 bases are a match to TRBD1. This CDR3 is 15 amino acids long. Trimming cost V 0 bases and J 8 bases; bases outside gene matches: 4. Germline V lookup: CDR1 MNHEY, CDR2 SVGAGI. For the CDR3, the DNA is TGTGCCAGCAGTTACTCGGGGACAGGGGCAGATGAGCAGTTCTTC. Encoded protein: CASSYSGTGADEQFF.

The rearrangement uses TRBV2 and TRBJ2-3, with D perhaps TRBD2 (6 bases). Trimming took off 11 bases at V and 1 base at J, with 16 bases between the two ends. CDR1 and CDR2 from the germline V gene are SNHLY and FYNNEI. There are 14 residues in the CDR3. As DNA, the CDR3 is TGTGCCGGGGCGGGGACTTACCGCACAGATACGCAGTATTTT. Its protein product is CAGAGTYRTDTQYF.